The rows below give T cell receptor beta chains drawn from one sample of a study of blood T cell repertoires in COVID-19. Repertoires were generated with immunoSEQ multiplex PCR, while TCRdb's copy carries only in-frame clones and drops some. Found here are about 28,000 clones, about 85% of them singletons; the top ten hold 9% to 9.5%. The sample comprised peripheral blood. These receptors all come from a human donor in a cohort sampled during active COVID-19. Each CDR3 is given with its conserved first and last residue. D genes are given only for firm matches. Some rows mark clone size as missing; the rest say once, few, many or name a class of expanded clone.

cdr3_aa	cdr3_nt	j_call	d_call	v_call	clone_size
CASSVYRGTNEKLFF	TGTGCCAGCAGCGTGTACAGGGGGACTAATGAAAAACTGTTTTTT	TRBJ1-4	TRBD1	TRBV11-2	once
CASSHLLDSLTEAFF	TGTGCCAGCAGCCATTTACTGGACAGTCTCACTGAAGCTTTCTTT	TRBJ1-1	.	TRBV7-9	.
CSAGQGTYEQYF	TGCAGCGCGGGACAGGGGACCTACGAGCAGTACTTC	TRBJ2-7	TRBD1	TRBV29-1	.
CASSAVNYGYTF	TGTGCCAGCAGCGCAGTTAACTATGGCTACACCTTC	TRBJ1-2	.	TRBV9	.
CASSPQAGGIYEQYF	TGTGCCAGCAGCCCCCAAGCGGGGGGAATTTACGAGCAGTACTTC	TRBJ2-7	TRBD2	TRBV7-9	.
CASSFLQGDGYTF	TGTGCCAGCAGCTTCTTACAGGGAGATGGCTACACCTTC	TRBJ1-2	.	TRBV5-4	.
CASSLQGASSYNSPLHF	TGTGCCAGCAGCCTGCAAGGGGCAAGCTCCTATAATTCACCCCTCCACTTT	TRBJ1-6	.	TRBV11-2	few
CASRRDRGGDYGYTF	TGTGCCAGCAGACGGGACAGGGGTGGGGACTATGGCTACACCTTC	TRBJ1-2	TRBD1	TRBV2	.
CASSLTGTTNEKLFF	TGTGCCAGCAGCCTCACAGGGACAACTAATGAAAAACTGTTTTTT	TRBJ1-4	.	TRBV14	.
CASSLQGAGEKLFF	TGTGCCAGCAGCTTACAGGGGGCGGGAGAAAAACTGTTTTTT	TRBJ1-4	TRBD1	TRBV7-9	once
CASSYGSGANNEQFF	TGTGCCAGCAGTTACGGTAGCGGGGCCAACAATGAGCAGTTCTTC	TRBJ2-1	TRBD2	TRBV6-5	.
CAWSTPLVGPSHGYTF	TGTGCCTGGAGCACACCGCTCGTGGGGCCCTCTCATGGCTACACCTTC	TRBJ1-2	.	TRBV30	.
CASSGGQNPHEQYF	TGTGCCAGCAGCGGGGGACAGAATCCACACGAGCAGTACTTC	TRBJ2-7	TRBD1	TRBV9	.
CASSEGGYQETQYF	TGTGCCAGCAGTGAGGGAGGGTACCAAGAGACCCAGTACTTC	TRBJ2-5	TRBD2	TRBV6-1	.
CASRSRGDAYEQYF	TGTGCCAGCAGGTCGCGGGGGGATGCCTACGAGCAGTACTTC	TRBJ2-7	TRBD2	TRBV2	.
CACGRDRGYTF	TGTGCCTGTGGTAGGGACAGAGGCTACACCTTC	TRBJ1-2	TRBD1	TRBV30	.
CASSLVGDRNEQFF	TGCGCCAGCAGCTTGGTTGGGGACAGAAATGAGCAGTTCTTC	TRBJ2-1	TRBD1	TRBV5-1	.
CASSLTPRGVAESSYNEQFF	TGTGCCAGCAGTTTAACCCCCCGGGGGGTAGCGGAAAGCTCCTACAATGAGCAGTTCTTC	TRBJ2-1	TRBD2	TRBV27	.
CASSLGAGGPYNEQFF	TGTGCTAGCAGCTTAGGAGCGGGGGGGCCCTACAATGAGCAGTTCTTC	TRBJ2-1	TRBD2	TRBV7-7	.
CASSRDRAAYEQYF	TGTGCCAGCAGCCGTGATCGAGCGGCCTACGAGCAGTACTTC	TRBJ2-7	.	TRBV7-9	.
CAWRELDRPTGELFF	TGTGCCTGGAGAGAATTGGACAGGCCCACCGGGGAGCTGTTTTTT	TRBJ2-2	TRBD1	TRBV30	.
CASSLLMAGVNEQFF	TGTGCCAGCAGCTTGTTGATGGCGGGAGTTAATGAGCAGTTCTTC	TRBJ2-1	TRBD2	TRBV7-9	.
CSAEPRTEAFF	TGCAGTGCCGAGCCACGGACAGAAGCTTTCTTT	TRBJ1-1	.	TRBV20-1	.
CASSQGQGDYNEQFF	TGTGCCAGCAGCCAAGGACAGGGGGATTACAATGAGCAGTTCTTC	TRBJ2-1	TRBD1	TRBV4-2	.
CASSPQRGSYNEQFF	TGTGCCAGCAGCCCACAGCGGGGCTCCTACAATGAGCAGTTCTTC	TRBJ2-1	TRBD2	TRBV3-1/TRBV3-2	.
CAWSERSNQPQHF	TGTGCCTGGAGTGAGAGGAGCAATCAGCCCCAGCATTTT	TRBJ1-5	.	TRBV30	.
CASSKTSGTLEQFF	TGTGCCAGCAGCAAGACTAGCGGGACACTTGAGCAGTTCTTC	TRBJ2-1	TRBD2	TRBV9	.
CASSESQGYGYTF	TGCGCCAGCAGTGAGTCACAGGGCTATGGCTACACCTTC	TRBJ1-2	.	TRBV10-1	.
CASSIYSGLNEKLFF	TGTGCCAGTAGTATTTATTCAGGGTTAAATGAAAAACTGTTTTTT	TRBJ1-4	.	TRBV19	.
CASSSLTVSGANVLTF	TGTGCCAGCAGTTCCCTTACAGTCTCTGGGGCCAACGTCCTGACTTTC	TRBJ2-6	.	TRBV6-5	.
CASSTHSGKGGELFF	TGTGCCAGCAGCACCCATAGCGGGAAGGGCGGGGAGCTGTTTTTT	TRBJ2-2	TRBD2	TRBV9	.
CARGTGGTEAFF	TGTGCCAGGGGGACAGGCGGAACTGAAGCTTTCTTT	TRBJ1-1	TRBD1	TRBV11-2	.
CASSLTSGGGLYNEQFF	TGTGCCAGCAGTCTCACTAGCGGGGGGGGCCTCTACAATGAGCAGTTCTTC	TRBJ2-1	TRBD2	TRBV6-6	once
CASSMEGNAFNEQFF	TGTGCCAGTAGTATGGAGGGGAACGCCTTCAATGAGCAGTTCTTC	TRBJ2-1	.	TRBV19	.
CASSQDDTGNYGYTF	TGCGCCAGCAGCCAAGATGATACAGGCAACTATGGCTACACCTTC	TRBJ1-2	.	TRBV4-1	.
CASSVDDTAEPQHF	TGTGCCAGCAGCGTCGATGATACAGCCGAGCCCCAGCATTTT	TRBJ1-5	.	TRBV9	few
CASSTTDRVGYTF	TGTGCCAGCAGCACGACTGACAGGGTCGGCTACACCTTC	TRBJ1-2	TRBD1	TRBV12-3/TRBV12-4	.
CSVSHPPNGGTGNTEAFF	TGCAGCGTTTCCCATCCACCGAATGGGGGGACGGGGAACACTGAAGCTTTCTTT	TRBJ1-1	.	TRBV29-1	.
CASSIGQNSQPQHF	TGTGCCAGTAGTATCGGACAGAACAGTCAGCCCCAGCATTTT	TRBJ1-5	.	TRBV19	.
CASSLAGAQLSDTQYF	TGCGCCAGCAGCTTGGCTGGGGCCCAGCTAAGCGATACGCAGTATTTT	TRBJ2-3	.	TRBV5-1	.
CASRPRGGLGNEQFF	TGTGCCAGCAGACCACGGGGGGGCCTCGGGAATGAGCAGTTCTTC	TRBJ2-1	TRBD2	TRBV14	.
CASSLLAGAPNTEAFF	TGTGCCAGCAGCTTGCTGGCAGGGGCGCCGAACACTGAAGCTTTCTTT	TRBJ1-1	.	TRBV5-6	.
CASSRPRKTDTQYF	TGTGCCAGCAGCAGACCTAGGAAAACAGATACGCAGTATTTT	TRBJ2-3	.	TRBV7-2	.
CASSSIAELQETQYF	TGTGCCAGCAGCTCAATAGCGGAGCTCCAAGAGACCCAGTACTTC	TRBJ2-5	.	TRBV7-9	.
CASSPGQLYGYTF	TGTGCCAGCAGCCCGGGACAACTATATGGCTACACCTTC	TRBJ1-2	.	TRBV5-4	few
CASSQSSARPGLAGGSYEQYF	TGCGCCAGCAGCCAATCCTCGGCCCGTCCGGGACTAGCGGGAGGATCCTACGAGCAGTACTTC	TRBJ2-7	TRBD2	TRBV4-1	.
CASSQGLADRTDTQYF	TGTGCCAGCAGCCAGGGGCTAGCGGATCGCACAGATACGCAGTATTTT	TRBJ2-3	.	TRBV5-4	.
CASSQDMQGQFEKLFF	TGCGCCAGCAGCCAAGACATGCAGGGACAGTTCGAAAAACTGTTTTTT	TRBJ1-4	TRBD1	TRBV4-1	once
CASSPRTGAGYTF	TGCGCCAGCAGCCCAAGGACAGGGGCCGGCTACACCTTC	TRBJ1-2	TRBD1	TRBV5-1	.
CASGQGSGNTIYF	TGTGCCAGCGGACAGGGCTCTGGAAACACCATATATTTT	TRBJ1-3	TRBD1	TRBV25-1	.
CASNQAGSTDTQYF	TGTGCCAGCAACCAAGCGGGTAGCACAGATACGCAGTATTTT	TRBJ2-3	.	TRBV6-5	.
CASSYLEYEQYF	TGTGCCAGCAGTTACCTAGAATACGAGCAGTACTTC	TRBJ2-7	.	TRBV6-2/TRBV6-3	.
CASSMSVPSAPGAKNIQYF	TGTGCCAGTAGTATGTCCGTCCCTAGCGCCCCCGGAGCCAAAAACATTCAGTACTTC	TRBJ2-4	.	TRBV19	.